The present T cell receptor beta chain was sequenced within a study of blood T cell repertoires in COVID-19. Overall study: Acute and convalescent COVID-19 specimens originated in the United States, Italy and Spain.

Only in-frame clones appear in the TCRdb table, and some are missing; sequencing was by immunoSEQ multiplex PCR. Among a few hundred thousand clones, approximately 86% were seen once, and the ten largest hold approximately 2%. Trimming left V 5 bases short and J 0 bases short, with 14 bases between. The CDR3 has 15 residues. Germline values: CDR1 SEHNR, CDR2 FQNEAQ (reference sequence). The chain employs TRBV7-9 and TRBJ2-7; TRBD1 might be the D (7 bases). The specimen was peripheral blood. The origin of this receptor is a man aged 25-45 years with active or convalescent COVID-19. In nucleotides, the CDR3 is TGTGCCAGCAGCAGAGACAGGGAGGCCTCCTACGAGCAGTACTTC. As protein: CASSRDREASYEQYF.